This T cell receptor (beta chain) was identified in a study of identical twins. This clonotype has only a few counts. Its antigen is unknown. The germline V gene encodes CDR1 MNHEY and CDR2 SVGAGI. The CDR3 runs to 14 residues. V was clipped by 2 bases and J by 2 bases; unmatched bases: 3. Study results and caveats: When twins shared out-of-frame alpha sequences, those sequences had excess low generation probability. Donors were not followed over many years; analysis was cross-sectional. In cord blood, abundant beta clonotypes had fewer insertions; memory showed no trend.

Each CDR3 protein gets one entry after TCRdb re-called the 5' RACE reads with MiXCR. The table lists some 500,000 distinct CDR3 sequences, more than 9% of them singletons. These sequences were also reported in another study, on yellow fever vaccine responses in identical twins.

This TCR came from a young woman in good health. Sequenced input: PBMCs. The chain couples TRBV6-5 to TRBJ2-7; 7 bases are a match to TRBD1. CDR3 nucleotides: TGTGCCAGCAGTTACACCCAGGGGGCCTACGAGCAGTACTTC. This gives the protein CASSYTQGAYEQYF.